Listed below are T cell receptor beta chains from one sample, sequenced in a study of cytomegalovirus exposure and HLA in healthy donors. Data came from immunoSEQ multiplex PCR; TCRdb stores just in-frame clones and leaves some out. The sample contains 150,000 to 200,000 clones, 87% of which appear only once. The sequenced sample consisted of PBMCs. The receptors were gathered from a boy between 2 and 15 years old in good health and CMV-seronegative. The CDR3 runs from the conserved cysteine through the conserved F or W. Each record gives: CDR3 length, J gene, clone size, D gene, V gene, CDR3 DNA, CDR3 protein. The D gene is left open where the match is weak. The listing skips clone size in some rows; elsewhere it reads once, few, many or a size class.

>13|TRBJ1-1|-|-|TRBV30
TGTGCCTGGAGTGTAAATCAGGGTTCTGGAGCTTTCTTT
CAWSVNQGSGAFF
>15|TRBJ1-4|few|-|TRBV6-6
TGTGCCAGCAGTGGAAGGGGAGGTGCTGATGAAAAACTGTTTTTT
CASSGRGGADEKLFF
>13|TRBJ2-5|-|TRBD1|TRBV5-1
TGCGCCAGCTTCCGGACAGGGCAAGAGACCCAGTACTTC
CASFRTGQETQYF
>15|TRBJ1-3|-|-|TRBV27
TGTGCCAGCAGTTTAGGCGGAAACTCTGGAAACACCATATATTTT
CASSLGGNSGNTIYF
>14|TRBJ2-7|-|TRBD1|TRBV19
TGTGCCAGTAGTCGACAGGGGATCCCCTACGAGCAGTACTTC
CASSRQGIPYEQYF
>14|TRBJ2-3|-|-|TRBV9
TGTGCCAGCAGTGGAGGGGAGAGCACAGATACGCAGTATTTT
CASSGGESTDTQYF
>18|TRBJ2-3|-|TRBD2|TRBV11-2
TGTGCCAGCAGCCCTGGCGTAGTAGTAGCGGGGAAAACAGATACGCAGTATTTT
CASSPGVVVAGKTDTQYF
>19|TRBJ2-7|-|TRBD2|TRBV7-2
TGTGCCAGCAGCTCAACCAGGGGTCCAGCTAGCGGGTCAGCCTACGAGCAGTACTTC
CASSSTRGPASGSAYEQYF
>16|TRBJ2-7|-|-|TRBV7-9
TGTGCCAGCAGCCCCCCGGGGGGGACAGCCGCCTACGAGCAGTACTTC
CASSPPGGTAAYEQYF
>11|TRBJ2-7|once|-|TRBV6-6
TGTGCCACCGATAGCTCCTACGAGCAGTACTTC
CATDSSYEQYF
>14|TRBJ1-1|-|-|TRBV5-6
TGTGCCAGCAGCTTGAAGCGGGTCAGGACTGAAGCTTTCTTT
CASSLKRVRTEAFF
>15|TRBJ2-7|-|TRBD2|TRBV4-1
TGCGCCAGCAGCCGAGTGGGAGCGGGAGAATACGAGCAGTACTTC
CASSRVGAGEYEQYF
>18|TRBJ1-5|-|TRBD1|TRBV19
TGTGCCAGTAGTCGCCGGGACAGGGGGTGGTATAGCAATCAGCCCCAGCATTTT
CASSRRDRGWYSNQPQHF
>14|TRBJ2-3|-|TRBD2|TRBV7-3
TGTGCCAGCAGTCCGGGACTAGCATCAGATACGCAGTATTTT
CASSPGLASDTQYF
>13|TRBJ1-2|-|TRBD1|TRBV27
TGTGCCAGCAGTTTGGACAGGGGTCGGAGCTACACCTTC
CASSLDRGRSYTF
>16|TRBJ2-2|once|-|TRBV7-2
TGTGCCAGCAGCTTAGCAGGCCGGAGGCGTCCCGGGGAGCTGTTTTTT
CASSLAGRRRPGELFF
>14|TRBJ2-3|-|-|TRBV6-5
TGTGCCAGCCGCTCGGAGGGCGTAACAGATACGCAGTATTTT
CASRSEGVTDTQYF
>12|TRBJ1-1|-|-|TRBV6-5
TGTGCCGTTTGGACAGTGAACACTGAAGCTTTCTTT
CAVWTVNTEAFF
>13|TRBJ2-3|-|TRBD2|TRBV30
TGTGCCTGGACTGAGGTCGGGGGAGGGACGCAGTATTTT
CAWTEVGGGTQYF
>13|TRBJ2-1|-|-|TRBV28
TGTGCCAGCAGTTTATCGGGGGACAATGAGCAGTTCTTC
CASSLSGDNEQFF
>22|TRBJ2-2|-|TRBD2|TRBV19
TGTGCCAGTAGTATAGATCTAGACCTTCCGGGACTAGCGGGACGAAACACCGGGGAGCTGTTTTTT
CASSIDLDLPGLAGRNTGELFF
>17|TRBJ1-6|-|-|TRBV21-1
TGTGCCAGCAGCAAAGGGCGGGTAGGCCCCTATAATTCACCCCTCCACTTT
CASSKGRVGPYNSPLHF
>13|TRBJ1-2|-|-|TRBV9
TGTGCCAGCAGCGTCTCTATGGAGGATGGCTACACCTTC
CASSVSMEDGYTF
>16|TRBJ1-6|once|TRBD1|TRBV7-8
TGTGCCAGCAGCTTATTGTCTGGGACAGGGTTTTCACCCCTCCACTTT
CASSLLSGTGFSPLHF
>13|TRBJ2-7|-|-|TRBV10-3
TGTGCCATCAGTGGGCCCCGGGGATACGAGCAGTACTTC
CAISGPRGYEQYF
>15|TRBJ2-7|-|TRBD2|TRBV27
TGTGCCAGCAGTTTTCATCCTAGCGGGAGTTTCGAGCAGTACTTC
CASSFHPSGSFEQYF
>12|TRBJ2-7|few|TRBD1|TRBV5-1
TGCGCCAGCAGGGGACAGGGTAACGAGCAGTACTTC
CASRGQGNEQYF